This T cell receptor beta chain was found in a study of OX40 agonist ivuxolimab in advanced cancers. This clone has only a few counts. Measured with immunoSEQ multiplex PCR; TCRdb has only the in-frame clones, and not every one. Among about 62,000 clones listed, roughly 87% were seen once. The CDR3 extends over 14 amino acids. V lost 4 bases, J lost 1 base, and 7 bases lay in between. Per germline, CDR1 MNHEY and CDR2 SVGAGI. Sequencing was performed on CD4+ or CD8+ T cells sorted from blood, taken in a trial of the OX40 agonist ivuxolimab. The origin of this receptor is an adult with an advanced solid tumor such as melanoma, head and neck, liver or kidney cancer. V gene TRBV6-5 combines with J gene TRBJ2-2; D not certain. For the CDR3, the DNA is TGTGCCAGCAGTTCGATAATGAACACCGGGGAGCTGTTTTTT. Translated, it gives CASSSIMNTGELFF.